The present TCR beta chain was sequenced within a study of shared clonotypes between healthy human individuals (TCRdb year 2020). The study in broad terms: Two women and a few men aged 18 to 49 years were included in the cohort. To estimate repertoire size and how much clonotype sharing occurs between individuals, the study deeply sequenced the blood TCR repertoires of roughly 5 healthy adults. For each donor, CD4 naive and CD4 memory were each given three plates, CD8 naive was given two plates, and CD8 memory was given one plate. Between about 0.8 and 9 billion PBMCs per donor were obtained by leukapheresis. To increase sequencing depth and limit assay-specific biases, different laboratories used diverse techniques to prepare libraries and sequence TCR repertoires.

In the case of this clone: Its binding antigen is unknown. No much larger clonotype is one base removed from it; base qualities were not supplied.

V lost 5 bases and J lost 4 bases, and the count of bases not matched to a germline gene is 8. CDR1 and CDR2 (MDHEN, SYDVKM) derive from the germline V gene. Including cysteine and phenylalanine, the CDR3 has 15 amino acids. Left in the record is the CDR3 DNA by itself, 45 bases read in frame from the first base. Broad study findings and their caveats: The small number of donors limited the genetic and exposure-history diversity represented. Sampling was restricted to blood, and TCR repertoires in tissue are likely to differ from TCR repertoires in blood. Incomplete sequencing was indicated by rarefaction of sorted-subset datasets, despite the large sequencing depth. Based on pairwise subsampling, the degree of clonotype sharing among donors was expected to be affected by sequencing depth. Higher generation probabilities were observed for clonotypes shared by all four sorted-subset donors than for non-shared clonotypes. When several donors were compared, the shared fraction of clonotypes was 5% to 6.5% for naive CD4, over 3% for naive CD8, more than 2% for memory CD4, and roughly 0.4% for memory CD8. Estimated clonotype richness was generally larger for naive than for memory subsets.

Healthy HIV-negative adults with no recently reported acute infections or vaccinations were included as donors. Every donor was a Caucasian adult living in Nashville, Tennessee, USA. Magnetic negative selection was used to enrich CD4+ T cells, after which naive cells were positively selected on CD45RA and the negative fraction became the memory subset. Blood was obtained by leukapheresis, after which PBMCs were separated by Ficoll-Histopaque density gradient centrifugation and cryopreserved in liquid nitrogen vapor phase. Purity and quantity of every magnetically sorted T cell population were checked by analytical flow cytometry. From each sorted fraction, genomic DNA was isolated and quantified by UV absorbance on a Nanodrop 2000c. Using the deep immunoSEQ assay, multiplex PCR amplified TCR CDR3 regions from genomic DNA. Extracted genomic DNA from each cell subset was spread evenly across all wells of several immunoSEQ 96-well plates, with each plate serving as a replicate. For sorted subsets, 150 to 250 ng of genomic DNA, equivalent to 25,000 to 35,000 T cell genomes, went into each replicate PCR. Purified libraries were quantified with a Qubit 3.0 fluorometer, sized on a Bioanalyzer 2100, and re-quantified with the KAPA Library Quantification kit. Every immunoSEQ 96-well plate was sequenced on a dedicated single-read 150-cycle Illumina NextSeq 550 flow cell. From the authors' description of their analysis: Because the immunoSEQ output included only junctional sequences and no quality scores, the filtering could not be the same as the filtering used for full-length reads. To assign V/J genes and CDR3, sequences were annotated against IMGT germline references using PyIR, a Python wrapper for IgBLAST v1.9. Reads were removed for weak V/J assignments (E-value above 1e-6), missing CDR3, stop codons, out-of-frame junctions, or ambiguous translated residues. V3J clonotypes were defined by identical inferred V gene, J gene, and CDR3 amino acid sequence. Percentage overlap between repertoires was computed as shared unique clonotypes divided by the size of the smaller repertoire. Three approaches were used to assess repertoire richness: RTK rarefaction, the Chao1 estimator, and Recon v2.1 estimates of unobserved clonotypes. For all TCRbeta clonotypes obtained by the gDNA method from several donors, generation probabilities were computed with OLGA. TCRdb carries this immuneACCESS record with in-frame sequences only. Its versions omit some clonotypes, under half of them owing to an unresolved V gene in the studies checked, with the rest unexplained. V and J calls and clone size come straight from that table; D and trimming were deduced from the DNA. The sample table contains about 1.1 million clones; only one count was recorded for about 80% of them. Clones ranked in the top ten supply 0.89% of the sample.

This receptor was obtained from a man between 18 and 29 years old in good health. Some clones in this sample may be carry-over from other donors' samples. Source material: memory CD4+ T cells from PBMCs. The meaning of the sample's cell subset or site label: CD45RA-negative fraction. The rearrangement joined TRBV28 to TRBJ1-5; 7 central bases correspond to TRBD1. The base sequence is TGTGCCAGCAGTACACCAGGGGGAGGGAATCAGCCCCAGCATTTT. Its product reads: CASSTPGGGNQPQHF.